These T cell receptor beta chains were read from a single sample in a study of T cell clonotyping in hematopoietic cell transplantation. The method was immunoSEQ multiplex PCR; TCRdb's version includes in-frame clones alone and lacks a portion of them. The data show about 18,000 clones, about 84% seen once. The sequencing here drew on peripheral blood mononuclear cells, taken before stem cell transplant. The receptors were gathered from a man aged 45-65 years with acute myeloid leukemia. Some clones in this sample may be carry-over from other donors' samples. The CDR3 runs from the conserved cysteine through the conserved F or W. The D gene is left open where the match is weak. Where a row states a size, it is once, few, many or the class of an expanded clone; other rows omit it.

abundance	j_gene	v_gene	d_gene	CDR3nt	CDR3aa
NA	TRBJ1-1	TRBV5-6	NA	TGTGCCAGCAGCCCGGTCCGTAATGAGGACACTGAAGCTTTCTTT	CASSPVRNEDTEAFF
once	TRBJ1-2	TRBV5-4	NA	TGTGCCAGCAGCTCACAGGGTGACTATGGCTACACCTTC	CASSSQGDYGYTF
NA	TRBJ2-7	TRBV11-2	TRBD1	TGTGCCAGCAGCTTCCGGGACAGGGAAGGCGAGCAGTACTTC	CASSFRDREGEQYF
NA	TRBJ2-5	TRBV30	NA	TGTGCCTGGAGCCCCGGTGGGGAGACCCAGTACTTC	CAWSPGGETQYF
NA	TRBJ2-7	TRBV11-3	TRBD2	TGTGCCAGCAGCTTAGGAAGTAGCGGGGGCTACGAGCAGTACTTC	CASSLGSSGGYEQYF
NA	TRBJ2-2	TRBV29-1	NA	TGCAGCGCTTTCAGGGACACCGGGGAGCTGTTTTTT	CSAFRDTGELFF
NA	TRBJ1-6	TRBV18	NA	TGTGCCAGCTCACCTCTTTCTCTGGACAGTGATTCACCCCTCCACTTT	CASSPLSLDSDSPLHF
NA	TRBJ2-1	TRBV7-2	TRBD2	TGTGCGTCCTCCCTTAGGGCGGGGGGTTCCTACAATGAGCAGTTCTTC	CASSLRAGGSYNEQFF
NA	TRBJ2-3	TRBV6-6	NA	TGTGCCCATGCCTTGGGGGGGGGCGGGGATACGCAGTATTTT	CAHALGGGGDTQYF
NA	TRBJ2-7	TRBV7-2	TRBD2	TGTGCCAGCAGCTTCGGTCTAAGCCTAGCGGGGGAATACTACGAGCAGTACTTC	CASSFGLSLAGEYYEQYF
NA	TRBJ2-1	TRBV7-9	NA	TGTGCCAGCAGCTCCGGACAGAACTACAATGAGCAGTTCTTC	CASSSGQNYNEQFF
once	TRBJ2-7	TRBV7-9	NA	TGTGCCAGCAGCCCATCGGCAGCTCCCCACGAGCAGTACTTC	CASSPSAAPHEQYF
NA	TRBJ2-3	TRBV19	NA	TGTGCCAGTAGTATATCCCGGAGACGGCCAGATACGCAGTATTTT	CASSISRRRPDTQYF
NA	TRBJ1-1	TRBV5-5	NA	TGTGCCAGCAGCTTGGTACCGGGGAAGCGCACTGAAGCTTTCTTT	CASSLVPGKRTEAFF
NA	TRBJ1-1	TRBV6-1	NA	TGTGCCAGCAGTGAAATTGTTGGGCAGGGGAACACTGAAGCTTTCTTT	CASSEIVGQGNTEAFF
NA	TRBJ2-2	TRBV29-1	NA	TGCAGCGTTGAGGGGGCAGGGAGGACCGGGGAGCTGTTTTTT	CSVEGAGRTGELFF
NA	TRBJ2-7	TRBV5-1	NA	TGCGCCAGCGCCCTCGGGGTCTTCTACGAGCAGTACTTC	CASALGVFYEQYF
NA	TRBJ1-1	TRBV4-1	TRBD1	TGCGCCAGCAGCTACCGGACAGGGGGGAACCCTGAAGCTTTCTTT	CASSYRTGGNPEAFF
once	TRBJ1-3	TRBV13	NA	TGTGCCAGCAGACCGGACGGGGTCATCTCTGGAAACACCATATATTTT	CASRPDGVISGNTIYF
NA	TRBJ1-2	TRBV9	NA	TGTGCCAGCAGCGTAGGTCGAATGGGCGGCACCTATGGCTACACCTTC	CASSVGRMGGTYGYTF
NA	TRBJ1-6	TRBV15	TRBD1	TGTGCCACCAGCAGAGTTACTCGGGACAGATATAATTCACCCCTCCACTTT	CATSRVTRDRYNSPLHF
NA	TRBJ2-1	TRBV7-2	NA	TGTGCCAGCAGCTTATTCAGAGGGGGGGGATACAATGAGCAGTTCTTC	CASSLFRGGGYNEQFF
NA	TRBJ1-2	TRBV4-1	NA	TGCGCCAGCAGCCATCTGGGGGGACAAATCTATGGCTACACCTTC	CASSHLGGQIYGYTF
NA	TRBJ2-7	TRBV19	TRBD1	TGTGCCAGTAGTCCCCGGACAGGGGGATCTACTTACGAAGTAGAGCAGTACTTC	CASSPRTGGSTYEVEQYF
NA	TRBJ2-7	TRBV19	NA	TGTGCCAGTAGCCTTGACCAGGTTGGCTCCTACGAGCAGTACTTC	CASSLDQVGSYEQYF
NA	TRBJ1-5	TRBV5-8	NA	TGTGCCAGCAGCTTGGCCATGGGACAGCCCCAGCATTTT	CASSLAMGQPQHF
NA	TRBJ1-2	TRBV9	NA	TGTGCCAGCAGCGTAGGGGGCGTCTATGGCTACACCTTC	CASSVGGVYGYTF
NA	TRBJ2-1	TRBV6-1	NA	TGTGCCAGCATGGTGGGGGGGCCACGGGAGCAGTTCTTC	CASMVGGPREQFF